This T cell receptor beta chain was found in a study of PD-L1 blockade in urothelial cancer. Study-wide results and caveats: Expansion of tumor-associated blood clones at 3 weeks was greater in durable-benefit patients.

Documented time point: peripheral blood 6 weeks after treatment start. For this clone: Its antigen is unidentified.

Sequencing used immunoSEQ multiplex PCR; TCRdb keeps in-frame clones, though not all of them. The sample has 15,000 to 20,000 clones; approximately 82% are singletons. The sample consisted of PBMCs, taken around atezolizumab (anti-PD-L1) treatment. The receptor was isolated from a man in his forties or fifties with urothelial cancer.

CDR3 loop: CASSTSGGAAETQYF. Here the CDR3 DNA reads TGTGCCAGCAGCACTAGCGGGGGGGCCGCAGAGACCCAGTACTTC. V and J are TRBV7-9 and TRBJ2-5, with 13 nucleotides matching TRBD2. The CDR3 has 15 amino acids. V lost 5 bases, J lost 4 bases, and 4 bases stayed unmatched. CDR1 and CDR2 from the germline V gene are SEHNR and FQNEAQ (reference sequence).